These 20 T cell receptor beta chains share one sample of origin, sequenced in a study of cytomegalovirus exposure and HLA in healthy donors. The repertoire was sequenced with immunoSEQ multiplex PCR; TCRdb's copy has only in-frame clones and lacks some. The sample contains 60,000 to 70,000 clones, almost 95% of which appear only once. Sequencing input: PBMCs. These receptors all stem from a man between 18 and 35 years old in good health and CMV-seropositive.

V gene TRBV2 combines with J gene TRBJ1-5; perhaps TRBD1 as D (5 bases). Per the germline V gene, CDR1 is SNHLY and CDR2 is FYNNEI. This CDR3 spans 14 amino acids. Trimming left V 1 base short and J 7 bases short, with 11 bases between. The CDR3 DNA sequence: TGTGCCAGCAGTGAAGGGCAGGGCGAGCAGCCCCAGCATTTT. It codes for CASSEGQGEQPQHF. Supplemented by reference TRBV2 and TRBJ1-5, the full variable domain reads EPEVTQTPSHQVTQMGQEVILRCVPISNHLYFYWYRQILGQKVEFLVSFYNNEISEKSEIFDDQFSVERPDGSNFTLKIRSTKLEDSAMYFCASSEGQGEQPQHFGDGTRLSIL.

The rearrangement uses TRBV9 and TRBJ2-1; TRBD1 matches at 9 bases. Germline loops: CDR1 SGDLS, CDR2 YYNGEE. Trimming removed 2 bases from V and 4 bases from J; junction bases left unmatched: 7. The CDR3 spans 16 residues. CDR3 region: CASSVGSGQGYNEQFF. CDR3 nucleotide sequence: TGTGCCAGCAGCGTTGGCTCAGGACAGGGGTACAATGAGCAGTTCTTC.

DNA for the CDR3: TGTGCCAGCTCACCAAAGGGACTACTATACAATGAGCAGTTCTTC. Protein product: CASSPKGLLYNEQFF. This rearrangement joins TRBV18 to TRBJ2-1, with 7 nucleotides matching TRBD2. The CDR3 runs 15 residues. CDR1 is KGHSH, CDR2 LQKENI, per germline. V gave up 2 bases and J gave up 4 bases; unmatched junction bases: 5.

The CDR3 nucleotides read TGTGCCAGCAGCCAGGGACAGGGAGGTAATCAGCCCCAGCATTTT. Amino acid sequence: CASSQGQGGNQPQHF. The chain carries TRBV13 and TRBJ1-5; 9 bases are a match to TRBD1. The CDR3 loop spans 15 amino acids. The ends lost 5 bases at V and 4 bases at J; junction bases unmatched: 6. Germline V gives CDR1 PRHDT, CDR2 FYEKMQ (reference sequence). Drawing the rest from reference TRBV13 and TRBJ1-5, the complete variable domain is AAGVIQSPRHLIKEKRETATLKCYPIPRHDTVYWYQQGPGQDPQFLISFYEKMQSDKGSIPDRFSAQQFSDYHSELNMSSLELGDSALYFCASSQGQGGNQPQHFGDGTRLSIL.

This chain connects TRBV5-6 to TRBJ2-5, with 8 nucleotides matching TRBD2. This CDR3 contains 14 residues. V lost 4 bases, J lost 6 bases, and 8 bases stayed unmatched. From germline, CDR1 is SGHDT and CDR2 YYEEEE. The CDR3: CASSPTGGRKTQYF. In DNA, the CDR3 is TGTGCCAGCAGCCCCACGGGGGGGAGAAAGACCCAGTACTTC.

The chain recombines TRBV28 with TRBJ2-7, with TRBD1 identical over 9 bases. After removal of 5 bases from V and 3 bases from J, the junction contained 5 bases not matched to a gene. This CDR3 has 14 residues. CDR1 and CDR2 (germline): MDHEN, SYDVKM. CDR3 sequence: CASSPRTGVYEQYF. CDR3 nucleotide sequence: TGTGCCAGCAGTCCCAGGACAGGGGTCTACGAGCAGTACTTC.

The rearrangement links TRBV6-4 to TRBJ2-2, with D perhaps TRBD2 (6 bases). This CDR3 region has 16 residues. Between the trimmed V and J ends, which lost 6 bases and 3 bases, there was a span of 17 bases. Germline V gene sequence: CDR1 MRHNA, CDR2 SNTAGT. This chain's CDR3 is CASSPGVGDHTGELFF. In nucleotides, the CDR3 is TGTGCCAGCAGCCCGGGGGTAGGGGACCACACCGGGGAGCTGTTTTTT.

This chain uses TRBV9 with TRBJ2-7, with D possibly matching TRBD2 (7 bases). Trimming removed 3 bases at V and 7 bases at J, with 26 bases between. Germline assignment: CDR1 SGDLS and CDR2 YYNGEE. This CDR3 has 17 amino acids. CDR3 sequence (DNA): TGTGCCAGCAGCGCCAGGGGCGGGGGACACTTCAAGGAAGAGCAGTACTTC. Amino acids: CASSARGGGHFKEEQYF.

This clone was observed a handful of times. The chain joins TRBV6-6 to TRBJ2-7; TRBD1 is a possible D gene (6 bases). Germline V CDR1 and CDR2: MNHNY, SVGAGI (reference sequence). The CDR3 totals 12 residues. V lost 8 bases and J lost 11, with 19 bases in between. The CDR3 region has the DNA TGTGCCAGCGCACAACGCCTCGCAGGGGAGTACTTC. The encoded protein is CASAQRLAGEYF.

J is TRBJ1-2 and V is TRBV5-1; 7 nucleotides match TRBD1. In germline, CDR1 is SGHRS, CDR2 YFSETQ. Trimming removed 4 bases from V and 2 bases from J; junction bases left unmatched: 8. CDR3 length: 15 residues. The CDR3 loop reads CASSTEGTVNYGYTF. The CDR3 DNA follows: TGCGCCAGCAGCACCGAAGGGACAGTAAACTATGGCTACACCTTC.

The genes are TRBV11-2 and TRBJ2-2; D perhaps matches TRBD2 (5 bases). The CDR3 extends over 16 amino acids. The germline V and J ends were trimmed by 7 bases and 4 bases, with 19 bases remaining between them. Germline V gene sequence: CDR1 SGHAT, CDR2 FQNNGV. The CDR3 protein is CASIPSRGRSTGELFF. The CDR3 region has the DNA TGTGCCAGCATCCCATCTCGAGGGAGAAGCACCGGGGAGCTGTTTTTT.

This clone has just one count. This chain connects TRBV7-9 to TRBJ1-5, with 7 bases that match TRBD1. V lost 5 bases, J lost 6 bases, and 7 bases stayed unmatched. Germline CDR1 SEHNR, CDR2 FQNEAQ (reference sequence). The CDR3 consists of 14 residues. The CDR3 sequence is CASSPPGGSQPQHF. CDR3 bases: TGTGCCAGCAGCCCCCCAGGGGGTAGTCAGCCCCAGCATTTT.

This clone came up once. V usage is TRBV30 and J usage is TRBJ2-1, with D perhaps matching TRBD1 (5 bases). The CDR3 length is 12 residues. Deletions cut 5 bases from V and 8 bases from J, with 13 bases between. CDR1 and CDR2 (germline): GTSNPN, SVGIG (reference sequence). CDR3 residues: CAWAGARYEQFF. The CDR3 DNA reads as TGTGCCTGGGCTGGGGCTAGATATGAGCAGTTCTTC. The complete variable domain, with remaining parts taken from reference TRBV30 and TRBJ2-1, reads SQTIHQWPATLVQPVGSPLSLECTVEGTSNPNLYWYRQAAGRGLQLLFYSVGIGQISSEVPQNLSASRPQDRQFILSSKKLLLSDSGFYLCAWAGARYEQFFGPGTRLTVL.

This clone was found once. The chain is built from TRBV2 and TRBJ2-3; perhaps TRBD2 as D (5 bases). Germline CDR1 reads SNHLY; CDR2 reads FYNNEI. Deletions cut 1 base from V and 4 bases from J, with 18 bases between. This CDR3 is built from 17 residues. Here the CDR3 DNA reads TGTGCCAGCAGTGAAGGGACCGGGATCCCGGCTCCAGATACGCAGTATTTT. Translated: CASSEGTGIPAPDTQYF.

CDR3 protein: CASSWGLAGETQYF. The CDR3 DNA reads TGTGCCAGCAGCTGGGGACTAGCGGGAGAGACCCAGTACTTC. The rearrangement joins TRBV14 to TRBJ2-5; TRBD2 matches 12 bases. Germline CDR1 reads SGHDN; CDR2 reads FVKESK. The junction had 2 bases not matched to a gene; V was cut back by 5 bases and J by 4 bases. The CDR3 extends over 14 amino acids. Supplemented by reference TRBV14 and TRBJ2-5, the full variable domain reads EAGVTQFPSHSVIEKGQTVTLRCDPISGHDNLYWYRRVMGKEIKFLLHFVKESKQDESGMPNNRFLAERTGGTYSTLKVQPAELEDSGVYFCASSWGLAGETQYFGPGTRLLVL.

This rearrangement joins TRBV23-1 to TRBJ2-3; 7 nucleotides agree with TRBD1. TRBV23-1 is filed as an ORF, its function uncertain. V was clipped by 9 bases and J by 2 bases; unmatched bases: 11. There are 15 residues in the CDR3. The CDR3 sequence: CARLRDRFPTDTQYF. CDR3 nucleotide sequence: TGCGCCAGGTTACGGGACAGATTTCCCACAGATACGCAGTATTTT.

V gene TRBV2 combines with J gene TRBJ1-4, with 11 bases identical to TRBD1. CDR1 and CDR2 (germline): SNHLY, FYNNEI. This CDR3 has 17 amino acids. The V and J ends lost 0 bases and 4 bases, in that order; junction bases with no gene match: 4. CDR3 loop: CASSEAWTGGYNEKLFF. The CDR3, as DNA: TGTGCCAGCAGTGAAGCTTGGACAGGGGGCTATAATGAAAAACTGTTTTTT.

The chain is built from TRBV5-1 and TRBJ2-5, with D possibly matching TRBD1 (6 bases). V dropped 3 bases and J dropped 5 bases, with 17 bases sitting between them. The CDR3 loop spans 15 amino acids. Per the germline V gene, CDR1 is SGHRS and CDR2 is YFSETQ. The CDR3: CASSSSSGQLETQYF. Written as DNA, the CDR3 is TGCGCCAGCAGCTCGTCTTCCGGACAGCTGGAGACCCAGTACTTC.

This chain joins TRBV28 and TRBJ1-2, with 12 bases lining up with TRBD1. In germline, CDR1 is MDHEN, CDR2 SYDVKM. The CDR3 is made up of 16 amino acids. V lost 1 base to trimming and J lost 6 bases; unmatched junction nucleotides: 6. The CDR3 nucleotides read TGTGCCAGCAGTTTATTCCTGCGGGACAGGGGGCATGGCTACACCTTC. This sequence encodes CASSLFLRDRGHGYTF.

The rearrangement joins TRBV5-6 to TRBJ1-2; 10 nucleotides line up with TRBD1. The J segment lost 5 bases and the V segment lost 2 bases, leaving 6 bases of the junction unmatched. Germline CDR1 SGHDT, CDR2 YYEEEE. The CDR3 length is 15 residues. The CDR3 region has the DNA TGTGCCAGCAGCTTTCGGGACAGGGGTAATTATGGCTACACCTTC. Translation: CASSFRDRGNYGYTF.